The 25 T cell receptor beta chains in this list originate from one sample, sequenced in a study of CD8+ T cells in alopecia areata. Described treatment: oral pan-JAK inhibitor, 5-10 mg twice daily. From alopecia areata patients, lesional scalp punch biopsies and peripheral blood were collected. RNA, once extracted, was reverse transcribed into cDNA for use as the sequencing template. Using immunoSEQ multiplex PCR, the repertoire was profiled, and TCRdb retains in-frame clones only, with some absent. In the table there are fewer than 9,500 clones, 64% of which are singletons. Sequences were derived from skin, sampled at week 4, from a patient treated with tofacitinib. Receptor source: a human donor with alopecia areata.

V gene TRBV4-2 combines with J gene TRBJ2-1; 13 nucleotides agree with TRBD2. The CDR3 runs 16 residues. Trimming removed 4 bases from V and 3 bases from J; junction bases left unmatched: 3. Germline V gene sequence: CDR1 LGHNA, CDR2 YNFKEQ. The CDR3 nucleotides are TGTGCCAGCAGCCTCGGACTAGCGGGGGACTACAATGAGCAGTTCTTC. Translating gives CASSLGLAGDYNEQFF.

The J gene is TRBJ2-1, the V gene TRBV29-1; no firm D call. Germline V gene data show CDR1 as SQVTM and CDR2 as ANQGSEA. The length of the CDR3 is 12 residues. The V end lost 7 bases, the J end lost 8 bases, and 15 bases lay between the germline ends. CDR3: CSEKKRTDEQFF. The CDR3, as DNA: TGCAGCGAAAAGAAGCGAACTGATGAGCAGTTCTTC.

This chain links TRBV11-3 with TRBJ2-3, with D perhaps TRBD1 (5 bases). Germline values: CDR1 SGHNT, CDR2 YENEEA. Trimming left V 0 bases short and J 4 bases short, with 5 bases between. This CDR3 has 13 amino acids. The CDR3 bases are TGTGCCAGCAGCTTAGACAGGGCAGATACGCAGTATTTT. Protein sequence: CASSLDRADTQYF.

This clone was seen a few times. The chain has TRBV18 and TRBJ2-5; D is ambiguous. Per the germline V gene, CDR1 is KGHSH and CDR2 is LQKENI. CDR3 length: 14 amino acids. V lost 3 bases and J 7 bases, leaving 15 bases between the germline ends. The CDR3, as DNA: TGTGCCAGCTCACCTGTCAACCCTGGGGTGACCCAGTACTTC. It is translated as CASSPVNPGVTQYF.

The genes are TRBV21-1 and TRBJ2-7; the DNA was not compared with TRBD1, the D call given in the table. TRBV21-1 represents a pseudogene. CDR3 length equals 14 residues. CDR3 loop: CASSPPQGWYEQYF. The CDR3 region has the DNA TGTGCCAGCAGCCCCCCGCAGGGATGGTACGAGCAGTACTTC.

The V and J genes are TRBV7-2 and TRBJ2-2; D not resolved. The CDR3 contains 15 residues. Germline CDR1 reads SGHTA; CDR2 reads FQGNSA. V gave up 1 base and J gave up 3 bases, with 9 bases separating them. The CDR3 DNA reads as TGTGCCAGCAGCTTAGGGCCTGCCTACACCGGGGAGCTGTTTTTT. Amino acid sequence: CASSLGPAYTGELFF.

This clone was counted a few times. The chain couples TRBV18 to TRBJ1-2; D uncertain. The V gene's germline CDR1 is KGHSH and CDR2 LQKENI. With 5 bases removed from V and 0 bases from J, the gap between germline ends came to 10 bases. The CDR3 length is 14 residues. CDR3 sequence: CASSATPSNYGYTF. DNA for the CDR3: TGTGCCAGCTCAGCTACACCATCTAACTATGGCTACACCTTC.

This chain uses TRBV6-6 with TRBJ1-2, with D possibly being TRBD1 (6 bases). Looked up from germline, CDR1 is MNHNY and CDR2 is SVGAGI (reference sequence). Between the trimmed V and J ends, which lost 6 bases and 5 bases, there was a span of 10 bases. The CDR3 is made up of 12 amino acids. CDR3 sequence: CASSGQQYGYTF. CDR3 bases: TGTGCCAGCAGCGGACAGCAATATGGCTACACCTTC.

J is TRBJ2-5 and V is TRBV7-2; D remains ambiguous. The J call is in doubt because the DNA end fits TRBJ2-7 better. Germline-derived CDR1 and CDR2 are SGHTA and FQGNSA. The CDR3 covers 13 residues. The CDR3: CASSLAQSYEQYF. DNA for the CDR3: TGTGCCAGCAGCTTAGCGCAGTCCTACGAGCAGTACTTC.

This clone came up once. J is TRBJ2-7 and V is TRBV11-2; D may correspond to TRBD1 or TRBD2 (5 bases each). Trimming shortened V by 1 base and J by 5 bases, and 9 bases separated the two germline ends. CDR3 length: 13 residues. The germline CDR1 and CDR2 sequences are SGHAT and FQNNGV. The CDR3, as DNA: TGTGCCAGCAGCTTAGGCAGGGACCACGAGCAGTACTTC. Amino acid sequence: CASSLGRDHEQYF.

This sequence joins TRBV30 and TRBJ2-1; weak D call: TRBD2 (7 bases). The germline gives CDR1 GTSNPN, CDR2 SVGIG (reference sequence). This CDR3 has 13 amino acids. Trimming took 6 bases from V and 9 from J, leaving 18 bases between them. The CDR3 here is CACLVEGGGEQFF. CDR3 DNA sequence: TGTGCCTGCCTAGTTGAGGGAGGGGGTGAGCAGTTCTTC.

This sequence joins TRBV7-2 and TRBJ1-5, with D possibly being TRBD1 (5 bases). The CDR3 contains 18 residues. Germline V gene data show CDR1 as SGHTA and CDR2 as FQGNSA. The V and J ends lost 2 bases and 6 bases respectively, with 23 bases between them. The CDR3 DNA sequence: TGTGCCAGCAGCTTATTTCCCCAGGGTCAGGGAAGGATTCAGCCCCAGCATTTT. This codes for CASSLFPQGQGRIQPQHF.

The gene calls are TRBV27 and TRBJ2-2; D is uncertain. This CDR3 comprises 16 residues. Germline V gene lookup returns CDR1 MNHEY and CDR2 SMNVEV (reference sequence). V was trimmed by 3 bases and J by 4 bases, leaving 15 bases between them. Here the CDR3 reads CASSLYSKLITGELFF. The DNA of the CDR3 is TGTGCCAGCAGTTTGTATTCTAAACTAATCACCGGGGAGCTGTTTTTT.

The chain employs TRBV7-2 and TRBJ1-2; tentatively, D is TRBD1 (6 bases). Trimming pared 5 bases from V and 6 bases from J, leaving 13 bases between. The CDR3 sequence is 13 residues long. Germline CDR1 SGHTA, CDR2 FQGNSA. This CDR3 is CASSRGGADGYTF. CDR3 nucleotide sequence: TGTGCCAGCAGCCGGGGGGGCGCGGATGGCTACACCTTC.

The chain carries TRBV7-9 and TRBJ2-6; D unresolved. V lost 2 bases to trimming and J lost 0 bases, with 14 bases between them. The CDR3 length is 18 residues. Germline V gene sequence: CDR1 SEHNR, CDR2 FQNEAQ (reference sequence). The CDR3 sequence: CASSLRARTYSGANVLTF. The CDR3 coding sequence is TGTGCCAGCAGCTTACGGGCCAGGACCTACTCTGGGGCCAACGTCCTGACTTTC.

The chain couples TRBV7-3 to TRBJ2-7; 7 bases are a match to TRBD2. The CDR3 totals 14 residues. From germline, CDR1 is SGHTA and CDR2 FQGTGA. Germline trimming cut 2 bases from V and 3 bases from J; bases unmatched to any gene: 4. CDR3: CASSLHGDYYEQYF. The CDR3 DNA is TGTGCCAGCAGCTTACATGGGGACTACTACGAGCAGTACTTC.

V and J are TRBV9 and TRBJ2-3; D not resolved. The V and J ends lost 4 bases and 1 base respectively, with 13 bases between them. The germline V gene has CDR1 SGDLS and CDR2 YYNGEE. The CDR3 has 15 residues. The CDR3 DNA sequence: TGTGCCAGCAGCTCCAGACCCCCGGGCACAGATACGCAGTATTTT. It is translated as CASSSRPPGTDTQYF.

The chain recombines TRBV9 with TRBJ2-1; possibly TRBD2 for D (5 bases). CDR3 length equals 14 residues. The germline V gene encodes CDR1 SGDLS and CDR2 YYNGEE. V lost 0 bases and J 10 bases, leaving 14 bases between the germline ends. This CDR3 reads CASSVVPTTGEQFF. The CDR3 nucleotides read TGTGCCAGCAGCGTAGTACCGACGACGGGAGAGCAGTTCTTC.

This clone was detected only a few times. The V and J genes are TRBV5-6 and TRBJ2-7; D is possibly TRBD1 (7 bases). V was clipped by 2 bases and J by 7 bases, with 13 bases between them. Germline V lookup: CDR1 SGHDT, CDR2 YYEEEE. The length of the CDR3 is 13 residues. CDR3 bases: TGTGCCAGCAGCTTAGACAGGGAGGATGAGCAGTACTTC. It yields the protein CASSLDREDEQYF.

The V call is TRBV6-5, the J call TRBJ2-2, with D possibly being TRBD1 or TRBD2 (5 bases each). CDR3 length: 15 residues. Trimming took 6 bases from V and 6 from J, leaving 17 bases between them. Germline V CDR1 and CDR2: MNHEY, SVGAGI. The CDR3 DNA is TGTGCCAGCAGCAGGGAGAGTGGGGGTGCCGGGGAGCTGTTTTTT. This translates into CASSRESGGAGELFF.

This clone was recorded only once. This rearrangement joins TRBV28 to TRBJ2-3; D not certain. The V and J ends lost 5 bases and 2 bases respectively, with 17 bases between them. This CDR3 region has 16 residues. Germline loops: CDR1 MDHEN, CDR2 SYDVKM. The CDR3 loop is CASSPSTLVVTDTQYF. The DNA for the CDR3 is TGTGCCAGCAGTCCTTCTACTCTGGTAGTCACAGATACGCAGTATTTT.

This chain uses TRBV12-5 with TRBJ2-3; TRBD2 aligns across 10 bases. The germline gives CDR1 LGHNT, CDR2 FRNRAP. CDR3 length: 16 amino acids. Trimming cost V 5 bases and J 3 bases; bases outside gene matches: 8. The CDR3 region has the DNA TGTGCTAGTGGTCTCATTACTAGCGGGGAAACAGATACGCAGTATTTT. The encoded protein is CASGLITSGETDTQYF. Using reference TRBV12-5 and TRBJ2-3 for the parts outside the CDR3, the full variable domain is DARVTQTPRHKVTEMGQEVTMRCQPILGHNTVFWYRQTMMQGLELLAYFRNRAPLDDSGMPKDRFSAEMPDATLATLKIQPSEPRDSAVYFCASGLITSGETDTQYFGPGTRLTVL.

This chain joins TRBV6-5 and TRBJ1-5, with 10 positions matching TRBD1. The CDR3 extends over 14 amino acids. Trimming at V came to 5 bases and at J to 6 bases, leaving 4 bases not matched to a gene. Germline V gene lookup returns CDR1 MNHEY and CDR2 SVGAGI. This CDR3 is CASSPWDRGQPQHF. The CDR3 region has the DNA TGTGCCAGCAGTCCCTGGGACAGGGGTCAGCCCCAGCATTTT.

This chain connects TRBV7-6 to TRBJ2-5; D not certain. The J call may be wrong; the DNA end is better matched by TRBJ2-7. CDR1 and CDR2 from the germline V gene are SGHVS and FNYEAQ. CDR3 length: 18 amino acids. The CDR3: CASSFSRNDGSPTYEQYF. CDR3 coding DNA: TGTGCCAGCAGCTTCAGTCGCAACGACGGAAGCCCTACCTACGAGCAGTACTTC.

Remarks on this clone: Other DNA sequences in the same sample also yield this CDR3. The chain couples TRBV2 to TRBJ1-4; 8 nucleotides agree with TRBD1. Germline V gene lookup returns CDR1 SNHLY and CDR2 FYNNEI. The CDR3 consists of 15 residues. The trim removed 3 bases at V and 0 bases at J, leaving 0 bases unmatched. Here the CDR3 reads CASSEDRATNEKLFF. CDR3 bases: TGTGCCAGCAGTGAGGACAGGGCAACTAATGAAAAACTGTTTTTT.